Following are 26 T cell receptor beta chains from one sample sequenced in a study of T cell responses to AZD1222 COVID-19 vaccine. TCRdb keeps only in-frame clones here, not all; method: immunoSEQ multiplex PCR. The data show about 140,000 clones, around nine tenths seen once. The sample consisted of peripheral blood, taken 28 days after the second AZD1222 dose. These receptors came from an adult who received the AZD1222 COVID-19 vaccine.

The V gene is TRBV2, the J gene TRBJ2-7; D is uncertain. The V gene lost 5 bases and the J gene lost 4 bases, with 3 bases spanning the gap. The CDR3 loop spans 10 amino acids. Germline CDR1 reads SNHLY; CDR2 reads FYNNEI. CDR3: CASSLYEQYF. In DNA form, the CDR3 reads TGTGCCAGCAGTCTTTACGAGCAGTACTTC.

This chain uses TRBV9 with TRBJ2-5; TRBD2 aligns across 12 bases. The CDR3 is 17 amino acids. The ends lost 0 bases at V and 2 bases at J; junction bases unmatched: 5. Germline V gene data show CDR1 as SGDLS and CDR2 as YYNGEE. This CDR3 reads CASSVGLAGAEQETQYF. DNA of the CDR3: TGTGCCAGCAGCGTAGGACTAGCGGGGGCCGAACAAGAGACCCAGTACTTC.

The chain carries TRBV10-2 and TRBJ1-2, with D hard to call. The CDR3 is 14 amino acids. Trimming shortened V by 0 bases and J by 4 bases, and 9 bases separated the two germline ends. Germline CDR1 is WSHSY and CDR2 is SAAADI. For the CDR3, the DNA is TGCGCCAGCAGTGAGTCACTGGCTGGCTATGGCTACACCTTC. Translating it yields CASSESLAGYGYTF.

This clone has only one observation. V and J are TRBV10-3 and TRBJ2-3; 8 bases agree with TRBD2. V dropped 5 bases and J dropped 0; count of bases not matched to a gene: 4. In germline, CDR1 is ENHRY, CDR2 SYGVKD. The CDR3 spans 15 residues. The CDR3, as DNA: TGTGCCATCAGTCCTAGCGGGTCGAGCACAGATACGCAGTATTTT. The encoded protein is CAISPSGSSTDTQYF.

J is TRBJ2-1 and V is TRBV2; TRBD2 matches 8 bases. CDR3 length equals 16 residues. The V segment lost 3 bases and the J segment 8 bases; nucleotides outside the gene matches: 12. Germline V gives CDR1 SNHLY, CDR2 FYNNEI. This CDR3 is CASSESVGGVYDEQFF. For the CDR3, the DNA is TGTGCCAGCAGTGAGTCCGTCGGGGGGGTATACGATGAGCAGTTCTTC. The full variable domain, rest sourced from reference TRBV2 and TRBJ2-1, is EPEVTQTPSHQVTQMGQEVILRCVPISNHLYFYWYRQILGQKVEFLVSFYNNEISEKSEIFDDQFSVERPDGSNFTLKIRSTKLEDSAMYFCASSESVGGVYDEQFFGPGTRLTVL.

This sequence joins TRBV19 and TRBJ1-2; possible D gene TRBD1, 6 bases. The CDR3 spans 13 residues. V lost 6 bases and J 4 bases, leaving 12 bases between the germline ends. Germline assignment: CDR1 LNHDA and CDR2 SQIVND (reference sequence). The CDR3 region is CASSPGAAYGYTF. The CDR3 DNA sequence: TGTGCCAGTAGCCCGGGGGCTGCCTATGGCTACACCTTC. Using reference TRBV19 and TRBJ1-2 for the parts outside the CDR3, the full variable domain is DGGITQSPKYLFRKEGQNVTLSCEQNLNHDAMYWYRQDPGQGLRLIYYSQIVNDFQKGDIAEGYSVSREKKESFPLTVTSAQKNPTAFYLCASSPGAAYGYTFGSGTRLTVV.

The chain recombines TRBV5-6 with TRBJ2-3; D is ambiguous. The CDR3 runs 14 residues. Germline CDR1 SGHDT, CDR2 YYEEEE. V was clipped by 0 bases and J by 5 bases, with 10 bases between them. The CDR3 reads CASSLDPRGDTQYF. The CDR3 DNA reads as TGTGCCAGCAGCTTGGATCCGCGAGGAGATACGCAGTATTTT.

This clone was seen more than once but under ten times. V usage is TRBV24-1 and J usage is TRBJ2-3; TRBD2 matches 12 bases. The CDR3 is made up of 13 amino acids. Unmatched junction bases numbered 0, after V lost 8 bases and J lost 4 bases. CDR1 and CDR2 (germline): KGHDR, SFDVKD. In DNA form, the CDR3 reads TGTGCCACCACTAGCGGGGGGGCAGATACGCAGTATTTT. It specifies CATTSGGADTQYF.

This sequence joins TRBV3-1 (or the pseudogene TRBV3-2) and TRBJ2-6; the match to TRBD1 covers 8 bases. CDR1 is LGHDT and CDR2 is YNNKEL in the germline V gene (reference sequence). Trimming removed 0 bases from V and 5 bases from J; junction bases left unmatched: 9. This CDR3 region has 18 residues. The CDR3 here is CASSQDLAGGARANVLTF. DNA of the CDR3: TGTGCCAGCAGCCAAGATTTGGCAGGGGGCGCGCGGGCCAACGTCCTGACTTTC.

The chain employs TRBV11-2 and TRBJ2-5; the D is unclear. The CDR3 totals 11 residues. Germline V lookup: CDR1 SGHAT, CDR2 FQNNGV. The V and J ends lost 5 bases and 5 bases respectively, with 6 bases between them. The CDR3 sequence: CASSPRETQYF. The CDR3 nucleotides are TGTGCCAGCAGCCCCAGGGAGACCCAGTACTTC. Using reference TRBV11-2 and TRBJ2-5 for the parts outside the CDR3, the full variable domain is EAGVAQSPRYKIIEKRQSVAFWCNPISGHATLYWYQQILGQGPKLLIQFQNNGVVDDSQLPKDRFSAERLKGVDSTLKIQPAKLEDSAVYLCASSPRETQYFGPGTRLLVL.

J is TRBJ2-5 and V is TRBV3-1 (or the pseudogene TRBV3-2); maybe TRBD1 (5 bases). Germline V gene sequence: CDR1 LGHDT, CDR2 YNNKEL (reference sequence). The CDR3 length is 13 residues. Deletions cut 0 bases from V and 4 bases from J, with 6 bases between. The CDR3 DNA reads TGTGCCAGCAGCCAAGATAGGGGAGAGACCCAGTACTTC. Translated: CASSQDRGETQYF.

The chain employs TRBV12-3 or TRBV12-4 and TRBJ1-5; possibly TRBD1 for D (5 bases). The CDR3 totals 13 residues. V was trimmed by 4 bases and J by 5 bases, leaving 9 bases between them. CDR3 DNA sequence: TGTGCCAGCAGTTCACAGGAGGATCAGCCCCAGCATTTT. Its protein is CASSSQEDQPQHF.

The chain uses TRBV28 and TRBJ1-4; D is unclear. Germline V CDR1 and CDR2: MDHEN, SYDVKM. Between the trimmed V and J ends, which lost 6 bases and 7 bases, there was a span of 15 bases. The CDR3 totals 14 residues. The CDR3 sequence: CASRIYGETEKLFF. DNA of the CDR3: TGTGCCAGCAGAATCTATGGGGAGACTGAAAAACTGTTTTTT.

The chain has TRBV29-1 and TRBJ1-2; D is perhaps TRBD1 (5 bases). The CDR3 has 14 residues. Looked up from germline, CDR1 is SQVTM and CDR2 is ANQGSEA. The CDR3 nucleotides read TGCAGTGCTGAGGGGCAGAGAGGGGTGAGGGGCTACACCTTC. Translation: CSAEGQRGVRGYTF.

V is TRBV7-8 and J is TRBJ1-3; the D gene is possibly TRBD1 (6 bases). Trimming shortened V by 1 base and J by 4 bases, and 14 bases separated the two germline ends. This CDR3 contains 16 residues. From germline, CDR1 is SGHVS and CDR2 FQNEAQ. Written as DNA, the CDR3 is TGTGCCAGCAGCTTAGATCGCACAGGGAGCGGAAACACCATATATTTT. As protein: CASSLDRTGSGNTIYF.

In its sample, this clone was seen once. V is TRBV7-2 and J is TRBJ1-5, with D maybe TRBD1 (6 bases). The germline CDR1 and CDR2 sequences are SGHTA and FQGNSA. Trimming removed 5 bases from V and 0 bases from J, with 11 bases in between. The length of the CDR3 is 15 residues. CDR3 nucleotide sequence: TGTGCCAGCAGCGCCTGGACAGCTAGCAATCAGCCCCAGCATTTT. This gives the protein CASSAWTASNQPQHF.

The rearrangement links TRBV19 to TRBJ2-7; D is perhaps TRBD2 (6 bases). This CDR3 spans 15 amino acids. The ends were cut back, 1 base at V and 0 bases at J, with 10 bases in the middle. CDR1 is LNHDA and CDR2 is SQIVND in the germline V gene (reference sequence). CDR3 residues: CASSIVGGNSYEQYF. The CDR3 DNA is TGTGCCAGTAGTATAGTGGGCGGGAACTCCTACGAGCAGTACTTC.

This clone has more than one count but fewer than ten. The chain couples TRBV4-2 to TRBJ1-3; D uncertain. The germline gives CDR1 LGHNA, CDR2 YNFKEQ. The CDR3 loop spans 16 amino acids. Trimming took 4 bases from V and 0 from J, leaving 13 bases between them. CDR3 sequence (DNA): TGTGCCAGCAGCCCAGGCTTGGTAGGCTCTGGAAACACCATATATTTT. It specifies CASSPGLVGSGNTIYF.

V gene TRBV5-5 combines with J gene TRBJ2-1; 12 bases line up with TRBD2. V was pared by 6 bases and J by 8 bases, with 9 bases of the junction left unmatched. Germline CDR1 and CDR2: SGHKS and YYEKEE (reference sequence). CDR3 length: 15 residues. The CDR3 loop reads CASNDRTSGADEQFF. CDR3 DNA: TGTGCCAGCAATGATCGGACTAGCGGGGCGGATGAGCAGTTCTTC.

The chain has TRBV6-1 and TRBJ2-6, with no clear D. This CDR3 is 16 amino acids long. In germline, CDR1 is MNHNS, CDR2 SASEGT. Trimming left V 4 bases short and J 0 bases short, with 10 bases between. CDR3 in amino acids: CASSGARSSGANVLTF. The DNA for the CDR3 is TGTGCCAGCAGTGGAGCCAGGTCCTCTGGGGCCAACGTCCTGACTTTC.

The chain couples TRBV6-5 to TRBJ1-1; a possible D gene is TRBD1 (5 bases). Trimming cost V 6 bases and J 2 bases, with 13 bases left between them. The germline CDR1 and CDR2 sequences are MNHEY and SVGAGI. The CDR3 has 14 residues. The CDR3 is CASSFPGGNTEAFF. In nucleotides, the CDR3 is TGTGCCAGCAGCTTCCCCGGGGGTAACACTGAAGCTTTCTTT.

This sequence joins TRBV4-2 and TRBJ2-6; TRBD1 agrees at 8 bases. The V gene end was trimmed by 3 bases and the J gene end by 4 bases; junction bases not matched to a gene: 5. CDR3 size: 16 residues. The germline V gene encodes CDR1 LGHNA and CDR2 YNFKEQ. In DNA form, the CDR3 reads TGTGCCAGCAGCCAGGAGACAGGGGACGGGGCCAACGTCCTGACTTTC. This sequence encodes CASSQETGDGANVLTF.

This chain's CDR3 is CASSYSGNEQFF. The CDR3 nucleotides read TGTGCCAGCAGTTATAGCGGAAATGAGCAGTTCTTC. J is TRBJ2-1 and V is TRBV2; a weak D match, TRBD2 (6 bases). The CDR3 consists of 12 residues. Germline V CDR1 and CDR2: SNHLY, FYNNEI. V was shortened by 5 bases and J by 7 bases, with 9 bases between the two germline ends.

The chain couples TRBV5-1 to TRBJ2-7, with D tentatively TRBD2 (6 bases). CDR1 SGHRS and CDR2 YFSETQ come from the germline V gene. The V end was cut by 4 bases, the J end by 7 bases, with 15 bases between. The CDR3 loop spans 13 amino acids. CDR3 nucleotide sequence: TGCGCCAGCAGCGAAGGGTCAGGAGGGGAGCAGTACTTC. Residues: CASSEGSGGEQYF.

The rearrangement joins TRBV6-1 to TRBJ1-5; a weak D match, TRBD1 (6 bases). Germline assignment: CDR1 MNHNS and CDR2 SASEGT. This CDR3 is built from 15 residues. Trimming took off 5 bases at V and 0 bases at J, with 11 bases between the two ends. In nucleotides, the CDR3 is TGTGCCAGCAGTTCGTCGGACAGTAGCAATCAGCCCCAGCATTTT. Translated: CASSSSDSSNQPQHF.

The CDR3 DNA is TGTGCCAGCAGCCCCACAGGGACGAACACCGGGGAGCTGTTTTTT. As protein: CASSPTGTNTGELFF. The chain combines TRBV11-2 with TRBJ2-2; possibly TRBD1 for D (6 bases). Germline values: CDR1 SGHAT, CDR2 FQNNGV. Trimming stripped 5 bases from V and 0 bases from J, with 10 bases between. The CDR3 spans 15 residues. Full variable domain (outside the CDR3, taken from reference TRBV11-2 and TRBJ2-2): EAGVAQSPRYKIIEKRQSVAFWCNPISGHATLYWYQQILGQGPKLLIQFQNNGVVDDSQLPKDRFSAERLKGVDSTLKIQPAKLEDSAVYLCASSPTGTNTGELFFGEGSRLTVL.